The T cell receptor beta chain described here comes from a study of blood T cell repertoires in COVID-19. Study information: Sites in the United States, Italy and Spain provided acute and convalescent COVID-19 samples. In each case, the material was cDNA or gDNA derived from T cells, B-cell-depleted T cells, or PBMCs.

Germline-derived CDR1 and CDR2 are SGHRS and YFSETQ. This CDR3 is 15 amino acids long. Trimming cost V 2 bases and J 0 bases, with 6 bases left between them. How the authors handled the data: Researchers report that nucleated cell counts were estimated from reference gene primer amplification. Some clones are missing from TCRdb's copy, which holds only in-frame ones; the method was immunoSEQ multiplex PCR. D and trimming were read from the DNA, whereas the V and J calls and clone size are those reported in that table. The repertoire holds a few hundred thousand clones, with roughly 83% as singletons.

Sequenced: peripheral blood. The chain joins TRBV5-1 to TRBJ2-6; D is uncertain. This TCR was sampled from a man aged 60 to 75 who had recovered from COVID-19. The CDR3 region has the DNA TGCGCCAGCAGCTTTGACTTCTCTGGGGCCAACGTCCTGACTTTC. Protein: CASSFDFSGANVLTF.